This T cell receptor beta chain was identified in a study of blood T cell repertoires in COVID-19. The repertoire was sequenced with immunoSEQ multiplex PCR; TCRdb's copy has only in-frame clones and lacks some. The sample yields roughly 350,000 clones, 80% to 95% seen once. Germline V lookup: CDR1 LGHNA, CDR2 YSLEER. This CDR3 spans 18 amino acids. V was clipped by 4 bases and J by 3 bases, with 23 bases between them. Cohorts were assigned according to the clinical history that participants reported. Recovered participants had two consecutive negative NP/OP PCR tests, healthcare professional clearance, or symptom resolution.

The receptor's source is a woman aged 25 to 45 who had recovered from COVID-19. The chain has TRBV4-3 and TRBJ2-3; TRBD1 is a possible D gene (6 bases). The sequenced sample consisted of PBMCs or T cells enriched from blood (not recorded which). The CDR3 spells CASSPGHLPPPRTDTQYF. The DNA for the CDR3 is TGCGCCAGCAGCCCGGGACACCTTCCCCCGCCTAGGACAGATACGCAGTATTTT.